This is a list of T cell receptor beta chains from one sample in a study of shared clonotypes between healthy human individuals. Generated by immunoSEQ multiplex PCR, the TCRdb table keeps only in-frame clones and is missing some. The data show a few million clones, about 92% seen once. The sequenced material came from naive CD4+ T cells sorted from blood. These receptors all stem from a man in his late teens or twenties in good health. Both conserved end residues are part of each CDR3. Each record gives: clone size, J gene, V gene, CDR3 length, D gene, CDR3 DNA, CDR3 protein. The D gene is left open where the match is weak. A row's size may be missing; if present it is once, few, many or a size class.

NA,TRBJ2-1,TRBV5-1,17,TRBD2,TGCGCCAGCAGCTTGTTCACTAGCGCAGCTTCCTACAATGAGCAGTTCTTC,CASSLFTSAASYNEQFF
NA,TRBJ1-2,TRBV19,13,NA,TGTGCCAGTACCGAACAACAGGGAGGCGGCTACACCTTC,CASTEQQGGGYTF
NA,TRBJ2-7,TRBV10-3,13,TRBD1,TGTGCCAGCTACTTAGGACAGGGGTACGAGCAGTACTTC,CASYLGQGYEQYF
NA,TRBJ1-1,TRBV5-4,14,NA,TGTGCCAGCAGCTTGGGGAGTCCCGGCACTGAAGCTTTCTTT,CASSLGSPGTEAFF
NA,TRBJ1-2,TRBV6-1,15,NA,TGTGCCAGCAGTGAAGCGGCGAGGACGGGCTATGGCTACACCTTC,CASSEAARTGYGYTF
NA,TRBJ2-5,TRBV15,16,TRBD1,TGTGCCACCAGCAGAGATCTCCCGACAGGGGGGGAGACCCAGTACTTC,CATSRDLPTGGETQYF
NA,TRBJ2-1,TRBV5-1,13,TRBD2,TGCGCCAGCAGCTTGGAGGACTCTAGCGGGGGTTTCTTC,CASSLEDSSGGFF
NA,TRBJ1-1,TRBV28,15,NA,TGTGCCAGCAGTTTAGTGGGGACCCCGAACACTGAAGCTTTCTTT,CASSLVGTPNTEAFF
NA,TRBJ1-4,TRBV30,15,NA,TGTGCCTGGAGTGGAGGCCGGGAATTTAATGAAAAACTGTTTTTT,CAWSGGREFNEKLFF
NA,TRBJ2-1,TRBV4-1,17,TRBD2,TGCGCCAGCAGCCTTTATTCCGGGGGGGCCAGGGGCAATGAGCAGTTCTTC,CASSLYSGGARGNEQFF
NA,TRBJ2-7,TRBV2,14,NA,TGTGCCAGCAGTGGGTCGGGGCCCGTCTACGAGCAGTACTTC,CASSGSGPVYEQYF
NA,TRBJ1-1,TRBV29-1,12,NA,TGCAGCGTTTCGAGGGTAGCCACTGAAGCTTTCTTT,CSVSRVATEAFF
NA,TRBJ1-5,TRBV7-2,13,NA,TGTGCCAGCAGCTTAGTCCAAGATCAGCCCCAGCATTTT,CASSLVQDQPQHF
NA,TRBJ2-7,TRBV19,14,TRBD1,TGTGCCAGTAGTAACACAGGGGGTTCCTACGAGCAGTACTTC,CASSNTGGSYEQYF
NA,TRBJ2-1,TRBV5-1,14,TRBD1,TGCGCCAGCAGGTCCGGGACAGAATTTTTCGGCCTGTTCTTC,CASRSGTEFFGLFF
NA,TRBJ2-3,TRBV7-2,13,NA,TGTGCCAGCAGCACCCGGCAGACAGATACGCAGTATTTT,CASSTRQTDTQYF
NA,TRBJ2-4,TRBV19,15,NA,TGTGCCAGTAGTATAAGTAGCCGGGCCAAAAACATTCAGTACTTC,CASSISSRAKNIQYF
once,TRBJ1-2,TRBV9,16,TRBD1,TGTGCCAGCAGCGTTCTCCCGGGACAGGGGGCTGTTGGCTACACCTTC,CASSVLPGQGAVGYTF
NA,TRBJ2-3,TRBV30,15,TRBD2,TGTGCCTGGACCATAGCGGGAGGGCCGGGAGATACGCAGTATTTT,CAWTIAGGPGDTQYF
NA,TRBJ1-5,TRBV28,15,TRBD1,TGTGCCAGCAGCTTGGGACAGGGTAACAATCAGCCCCAGCATTTT,CASSLGQGNNQPQHF
NA,TRBJ1-4,TRBV6-5,15,NA,TGTGCCAGCAGTCCCACCCCGTCAACTAATGAAAAACTGTTTTTT,CASSPTPSTNEKLFF
NA,TRBJ1-2,TRBV6-4,20,TRBD1,TGTGCCAGCAGTGACTCAAAATCCGGGACAGGTAGTAGTTTCCTCTATGGCTACACCTTC,CASSDSKSGTGSSFLYGYTF
NA,TRBJ2-7,TRBV7-9,15,NA,TGTGCCAGCAGCTTAGCGCTTCTAGGGGCGGGGGAGCAGTACTTC,CASSLALLGAGEQYF
NA,TRBJ2-7,TRBV7-2,15,TRBD2,TGTGCCAGCAGCTTAATGCCTAGCGGCTCCTACGAGCAGTACTTC,CASSLMPSGSYEQYF
few,TRBJ1-1,TRBV18,14,TRBD1,TGTGCCAGCTCAGTGGGACAGACGAACACTGAAGCTTTCTTT,CASSVGQTNTEAFF
once,TRBJ2-1,TRBV27,18,TRBD2,TGTGCCAGCAGTCTAAACCCTCTATTGGGGGGGTCCTACAATGAGCAGTTCTTC,CASSLNPLLGGSYNEQFF
NA,TRBJ2-1,TRBV6-1,15,TRBD2,TGTGCCAGCAGTCTCGGACTAGCGGGGGCCAATGAGCAGTTCTTC,CASSLGLAGANEQFF
NA,TRBJ2-2,TRBV25-1,16,TRBD1,TGTGCCAGCAGTGCGGACAGGAGGCCCAACACCGGGGAGCTGTTTTTT,CASSADRRPNTGELFF
few,TRBJ1-6,TRBV27,13,NA,TGTGCCAGCAGACGAACCGGGAATTCACCCCTCCACTTT,CASRRTGNSPLHF
once,TRBJ2-3,TRBV5-4,18,TRBD2,TGTGCCAGCAGCTTTGGTGTTTATGGCGGGGGGAGCACAGATACGCAGTATTTT,CASSFGVYGGGSTDTQYF
NA,TRBJ2-5,TRBV25-1,16,TRBD1,TGTGCCAGCAGGGATGGCGGGACAGGGGGCGGAGAGACCCAGTACTTC,CASRDGGTGGGETQYF
NA,TRBJ1-2,TRBV18,15,NA,TGTGCCAGCTCACCAGACATGTCTGGGGGGACTGGCTACACCTTC,CASSPDMSGGTGYTF
NA,TRBJ1-5,TRBV30,14,NA,TGTGCCTGGAGTTCCAAGGCTTGGAATCAGCCCCAGCATTTT,CAWSSKAWNQPQHF
once,TRBJ2-1,TRBV10-3,18,TRBD2,TGTGCCATCAGTGAGTCGAGGCTAGCGGGAGGGTACTACAATGAGCAGTTCTTC,CAISESRLAGGYYNEQFF
NA,TRBJ2-3,TRBV28,15,TRBD1,TGTGCCAGCAGTTACCGACAGGGTTGGGCAGATACGCAGTATTTT,CASSYRQGWADTQYF
NA,TRBJ1-3,TRBV29-1,13,NA,TGCAGCGTTGGGGAGACACTCGGAAACACCATATATTTT,CSVGETLGNTIYF
NA,TRBJ1-2,TRBV27,13,NA,TGTGCCAGCACTAAGGACGGTAACTATGGCTACACCTTC,CASTKDGNYGYTF
NA,TRBJ2-7,TRBV27,15,TRBD2,TGTGCCAGCAGTGCGATCAGCGGGAGCTCCTACGAGCAGTACTTC,CASSAISGSSYEQYF
NA,TRBJ2-5,TRBV5-1,15,NA,TGCGCCAGCAGCTTGGCCGAGGGGGTCGAAGAGACCCAGTACTTC,CASSLAEGVEETQYF
NA,TRBJ1-2,TRBV2,15,NA,TGTGCCAGCAGTGAATATGGGGTGCGGGGCTATGGCTACACCTTC,CASSEYGVRGYGYTF
NA,TRBJ2-7,TRBV10-1,11,NA,TGCGCCAGCAGTGGTGTCCTCGAGCAGTACTTC,CASSGVLEQYF
NA,TRBJ2-3,TRBV2,13,NA,TGTGCCAGCAGTGGGCTCACAAAAGCTACGCAGTATTTT,CASSGLTKATQYF
NA,TRBJ2-7,TRBV7-8,17,TRBD2,TGTGCCAGCAGCTTATTATTCTTGCTAGCGGGCTCCTACGAGCAGTACTTC,CASSLLFLLAGSYEQYF
NA,TRBJ2-7,TRBV6-5,15,TRBD2,TGTGCCAGCAGTTACGCCCTGGGAGGGGCCTACGAGCAGTACTTC,CASSYALGGAYEQYF
NA,TRBJ1-6,TRBV6-4,13,NA,TGTGCCAGCAGTGAGGCAGGGAATTCACCCCTCCACTTT,CASSEAGNSPLHF
NA,TRBJ2-5,TRBV5-1,13,NA,TGCGCCAGCAGCCCCCCGGGCGGTGAGACCCAGTACTTC,CASSPPGGETQYF
NA,TRBJ1-4,TRBV2,15,NA,TGTGCCACCAAGCCCCGGGAGAACATCGGGTTAAAACTGTTTTTT,CATKPRENIGLKLFF
NA,TRBJ2-1,TRBV4-3,14,NA,TGCGCCAGCAGCCGGGGAAGGGGCTACAATGAGCAGTTCTTC,CASSRGRGYNEQFF